What follows are 20 T cell receptor beta chains derived from one specimen sequenced in a study of T cell repertoires in cytomegalovirus infection. TCRdb re-called the reads with MiXCR, one entry per CDR3 protein. The table has 150,000 to 160,000 distinct CDR3 sequences, about 20% seen once; the top ten hold 9.5% to 13%. Sequencing was performed on PBMCs. The receptors were gathered from a human donor in good health (CMV status not recorded). Some clones in this sample may be carry-over from other donors' samples.

This clonotype was seen ten or more times. This chain uses TRBV27 with TRBJ2-5, with 8 bases that match TRBD2. With V trimmed by 7 bases and J by 5 bases, 12 bases remained unmatched. Germline V gene lookup returns CDR1 MNHEY and CDR2 SMNVEV (reference sequence). The CDR3 consists of 15 residues. The CDR3 region is CASTPSGSDGETQYF. The CDR3 nucleotides read TGTGCCAGCACACCCAGCGGGAGTGACGGGGAGACCCAGTACTTC.

This clonotype was picked up many times. The chain joins TRBV12-3 or TRBV12-4 to TRBJ1-2, with D unclear. V was pared by 3 bases and J by 2 bases, with 7 bases between. This CDR3 is 13 amino acids long. CDR3 DNA: TGTGCCAGCAGTTTCTTCGGGAACTATGGCTACACCTTC. It specifies CASSFFGNYGYTF.

The chain is built from TRBV7-9 and TRBJ2-5, with D perhaps matching TRBD1 or TRBD2 (6 bases each). From germline, CDR1 is SEHNR and CDR2 FQNEAQ (reference sequence). The CDR3 is 16 amino acids. Trimming stripped 6 bases from V and 2 bases from J, with 19 bases between. The CDR3 DNA reads TGTGCCAGCAGACGCCAGGGTGGGGGGCCGCAAGAGACCCAGTACTTC. Its translation: CASRRQGGGPQETQYF.

This clonotype is a singleton in its sample. This chain joins TRBV9 and TRBJ2-3; the D gene is possibly TRBD1 (5 bases). The CDR3 totals 15 residues. The germline V and J ends were trimmed by 0 bases and 2 bases, with 10 bases remaining between them. CDR1 and CDR2 from the germline V gene are SGDLS and YYNGEE. CDR3 sequence: CASSVGGGYTDTQYF. The CDR3 nucleotides read TGTGCCAGCAGCGTAGGGGGCGGATACACAGATACGCAGTATTTT.

This clonotype was counted a few times. This chain connects TRBV28 to TRBJ1-2, with 7 bases fitting TRBD1. This CDR3 is built from 16 residues. The germline gives CDR1 MDHEN, CDR2 SYDVKM. Germline trimming cut 4 bases from V and 8 bases from J; bases unmatched to any gene: 16. Here the CDR3 DNA reads TGTGCCAGCAGTTCCGCCGGGACAGCCCAATTTGGGGGCTACACCTTC. It codes for CASSSAGTAQFGGYTF.

With regard to this clonotype: Since a much larger clone is just one base distant, this may be a read error. The chain recombines TRBV7-6 with TRBJ2-1; 9 bases line up with TRBD2. V was pared by 7 bases and J by 2 bases, with 6 bases of the junction left unmatched. The germline V gene has CDR1 SGHVS and CDR2 FNYEAQ. The CDR3 contains 15 residues. DNA of the CDR3: TGTGCCAGCAACCGCTCTAGCGGGACCTACAATGAGCAGTTCTTC. Translation gives CASNRSSGTYNEQFF.

There are many counts of this clonotype. The chain carries TRBV7-9 and TRBJ2-7; 7 positions agree with TRBD1. Germline V gene data show CDR1 as SEHNR and CDR2 as FQNEAQ (reference sequence). Trimming removed 0 bases from V and 2 bases from J; junction bases left unmatched: 1. This CDR3 has 14 amino acids. Here the CDR3 reads CASSLARGPYEQYF. The CDR3, as DNA: TGTGCCAGCAGCTTAGCGAGGGGGCCCTACGAGCAGTACTTC.

The CDR3 sequence is CASSFNTYNEQFF. CDR3 nucleotide sequence: TGTGCCAGCAGTTTTAACACTTACAATGAGCAGTTCTTC. This chain links TRBV27 with TRBJ2-1; D is uncertain. From germline, CDR1 is MNHEY and CDR2 SMNVEV (reference sequence). V lost 3 bases, J lost 4 bases, and 7 bases lay in between. CDR3 length: 13 amino acids.

In this sample, this clonotype turned up many times. The rearrangement joins TRBV7-2 to TRBJ2-7, with D hard to call. Germline V lookup: CDR1 SGHTA, CDR2 FQGNSA. The CDR3 has 13 residues. Between the trimmed V and J ends, which lost 1 base and 0 bases, there was a span of 4 bases. The CDR3 sequence is CASSLGVSYEQYF. CDR3 DNA: TGTGCCAGCAGCTTAGGGGTCTCCTACGAGCAGTACTTC.

This clonotype appeared once. The V and J genes are TRBV28 and TRBJ1-4; perhaps TRBD1 as D (5 bases). The germline V and J ends were trimmed by 3 bases and 7 bases, with 18 bases remaining between them. The CDR3 contains 16 residues. CDR1 MDHEN and CDR2 SYDVKM come from the germline V gene. In DNA form, the CDR3 reads TGTGCCAGCAGTTTCACGGGACCAGGGAGAAGTGAAAAACTGTTTTTT. It translates to CASSFTGPGRSEKLFF.

Only a few counts were recorded for this clonotype. The chain employs TRBV15 and TRBJ1-1; tentatively, D is TRBD1 (5 bases). CDR3 size: 12 residues. Trimming shortened V by 0 bases and J by 8 bases, and 7 bases separated the two germline ends. Germline assignment: CDR1 LNHNV and CDR2 YYDKDF (reference sequence). The CDR3 DNA reads as TGTGCCACCAGCAGAGACTGGGGCGAAGCTTTCTTT. This encodes CATSRDWGEAFF.

This clonotype was counted many times. The chain is built from TRBV12-3 or TRBV12-4 and TRBJ2-7; D ambiguous. V lost 2 bases, J lost 6 bases, and 5 bases lay in between. The CDR3 totals 11 residues. DNA for the CDR3: TGTGCCAGCAGTTTACTCTCCGAGCAGTACTTC. Translating gives CASSLLSEQYF.

This clonotype showed up many times. This chain links TRBV10-3 with TRBJ2-7; TRBD2 agrees at 13 bases. V dropped 5 bases and J dropped 6; count of bases not matched to a gene: 7. The CDR3 length is 15 residues. The germline CDR1 and CDR2 sequences are ENHRY and SYGVKD. CDR3 region: CAISPGTSGIGEQYF. In DNA form, the CDR3 reads TGTGCCATCAGTCCCGGGACTAGCGGGATTGGCGAGCAGTACTTC.

The table lists this clonotype with a few counts. V and J are TRBV3-1 and TRBJ2-6, with no clear D. Germline values: CDR1 LGHDT, CDR2 YNNKEL (reference sequence). The CDR3 length is 20 residues. Trimming removed 4 bases from V and 7 bases from J, with 29 bases in between. The CDR3 coding sequence is TGTGCCAGCAGCCCTATTTATTCGTCGACACCCGATGAAGGAGCCAACGTCCTGACTTTC. Amino acid sequence: CASSPIYSSTPDEGANVLTF. Variable domain in full (rest from reference TRBV3-1 and TRBJ2-6): DTAVSQTPKYLVTQMGNDKSIKCEQNLGHDTMYWYKQDSKKFLKIMFSYNNKELIINETVPNRFSPKSPDKAHLNLHINSLELGDSAVYFCASSPIYSSTPDEGANVLTFGAGSRLTVL.

The table lists this clonotype with many counts. This chain connects TRBV7-2 to TRBJ2-3; TRBD2 matches 9 bases. This CDR3 is built from 14 residues. V lost 5 bases and J lost 9; bases outside the gene matches: 9. Germline lookup yields CDR1 SGHTA and CDR2 FQGNSA. The CDR3, as DNA: TGTGCCAGCAGCCGCCCGGCGGGAGGGAACACGCAGTATTTT. It translates to CASSRPAGGNTQYF.

The V gene is TRBV11-3, the J gene TRBJ2-6; possibly TRBD1 for D (5 bases). The CDR3 runs to 15 residues. The ends were cut back, 5 bases at V and 4 bases at J, with 12 bases in the middle. Germline-derived CDR1 and CDR2 are SGHNT and YENEEA. The CDR3 spells CASSQGAPGANVLTF. In nucleotides, the CDR3 is TGTGCCAGCAGCCAAGGGGCTCCCGGGGCCAACGTCCTGACTTTC. Full variable domain (rest looked up from reference TRBV11-3 and TRBJ2-6): EAGVVQSPRYKIIEKKQPVAFWCNPISGHNTLYWYLQNLGQGPELLIRYENEEAVDDSQLPKDRFSAERLKGVDSTLKIQPAELGDSAVYLCASSQGAPGANVLTFGAGSRLTVL.

The CDR3 nucleotides are TGTGCCAGTAACCACAGAGGGAACATTCAGTACTTC. Translation gives CASNHRGNIQYF. This chain links TRBV19 with TRBJ2-4; D possibly corresponds to TRBD2 (5 bases). V dropped 7 bases and J dropped 7 bases, with 11 bases sitting between them. This CDR3 contains 12 residues. CDR1 is LNHDA and CDR2 is SQIVND in the germline V gene (reference sequence).

This clonotype has more than one count but fewer than ten. This chain links TRBV7-9 with TRBJ1-2; weak D call: TRBD1 (5 bases). Per germline, CDR1 SEHNR and CDR2 FQNEAQ (reference sequence). Trimming removed 5 bases at V and 8 bases at J, with 21 bases between. The CDR3 has 15 amino acids. DNA of the CDR3: TGTGCCAGCAGCCGGGAGGGGACCCAGCTATGGGGCTACACCTTC. This gives the protein CASSREGTQLWGYTF.

This clonotype was recorded at least ten times. V gene TRBV28 combines with J gene TRBJ2-1, with D possibly being TRBD2 (6 bases). The length of the CDR3 is 14 residues. Germline-derived CDR1 and CDR2 are MDHEN and SYDVKM. Between the trimmed V and J ends, which lost 6 bases and 5 bases, there was a span of 14 bases. Here the CDR3 DNA reads TGTGCCAGCAGCAGTAGCCGGGAGAACAATGAGCAGTTCTTC. Its translation: CASSSSRENNEQFF.

This clonotype was counted at least ten times. The chain uses TRBV7-8 and TRBJ2-6; 9 bases match TRBD1. Germline CDR1 is SGHVS and CDR2 is FQNEAQ. The CDR3 length is 20 residues. The V gene end was trimmed by 3 bases and the J gene end by 3 bases; junction bases not matched to a gene: 15. CDR3 sequence (DNA): TGTGCCAGCAGCTTCCCAGGCGTCACAGGGGGCAACAGTGGGGCCAACGTCCTGACTTTC. Its translation: CASSFPGVTGGNSGANVLTF.